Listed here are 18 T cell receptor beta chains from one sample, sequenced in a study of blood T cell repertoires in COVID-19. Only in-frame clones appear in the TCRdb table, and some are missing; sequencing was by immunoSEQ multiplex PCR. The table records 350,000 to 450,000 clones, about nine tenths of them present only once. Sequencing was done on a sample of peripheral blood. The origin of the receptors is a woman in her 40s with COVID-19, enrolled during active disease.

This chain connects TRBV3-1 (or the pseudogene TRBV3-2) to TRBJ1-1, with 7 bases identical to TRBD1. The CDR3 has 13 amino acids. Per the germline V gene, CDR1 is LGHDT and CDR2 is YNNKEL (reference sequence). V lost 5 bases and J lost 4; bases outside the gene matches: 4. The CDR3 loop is CASSGQASTEAFF. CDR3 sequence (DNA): TGTGCCAGCAGCGGACAGGCGTCCACTGAAGCTTTCTTT.

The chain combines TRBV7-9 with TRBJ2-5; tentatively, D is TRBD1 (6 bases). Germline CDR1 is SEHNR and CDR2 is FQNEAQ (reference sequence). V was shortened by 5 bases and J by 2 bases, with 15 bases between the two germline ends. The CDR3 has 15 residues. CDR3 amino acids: CASSPYRAEQETQYF. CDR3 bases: TGTGCCAGCAGCCCCTACAGGGCCGAACAAGAGACCCAGTACTTC.

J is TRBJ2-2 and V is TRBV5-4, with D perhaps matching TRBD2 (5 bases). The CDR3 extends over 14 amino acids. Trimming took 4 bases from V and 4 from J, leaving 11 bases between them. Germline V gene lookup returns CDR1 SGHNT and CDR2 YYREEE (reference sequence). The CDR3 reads CASSLRGSTGELFF. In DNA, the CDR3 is TGTGCCAGCAGCCTCCGGGGTAGCACCGGGGAGCTGTTTTTT.

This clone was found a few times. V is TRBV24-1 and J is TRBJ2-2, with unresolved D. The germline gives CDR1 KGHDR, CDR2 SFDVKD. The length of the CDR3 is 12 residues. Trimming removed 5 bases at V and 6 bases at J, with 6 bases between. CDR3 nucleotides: TGTGCCACCAGTGTTCGCGCCGGGGAGCTGTTTTTT. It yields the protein CATSVRAGELFF.

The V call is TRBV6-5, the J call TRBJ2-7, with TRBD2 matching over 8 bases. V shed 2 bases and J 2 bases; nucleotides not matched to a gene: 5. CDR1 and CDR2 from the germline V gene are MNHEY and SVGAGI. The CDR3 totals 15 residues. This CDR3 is CASSYHGGVAYEQYF. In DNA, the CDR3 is TGTGCCAGCAGTTACCACGGGGGGGTAGCCTACGAGCAGTACTTC.

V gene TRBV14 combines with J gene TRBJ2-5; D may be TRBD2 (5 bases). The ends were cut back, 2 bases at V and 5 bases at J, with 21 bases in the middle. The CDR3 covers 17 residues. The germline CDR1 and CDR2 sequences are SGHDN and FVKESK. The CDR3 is CASSQPVRGTFGETQYF. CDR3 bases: TGTGCCAGCAGCCAACCCGTTCGGGGTACCTTCGGGGAGACCCAGTACTTC.

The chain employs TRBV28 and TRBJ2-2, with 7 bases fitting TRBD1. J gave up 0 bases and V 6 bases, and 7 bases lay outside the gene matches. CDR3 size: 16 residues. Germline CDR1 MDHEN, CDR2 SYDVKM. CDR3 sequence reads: CASRLRGQPNTGELFF. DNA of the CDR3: TGTGCCAGCAGACTTAGGGGGCAGCCGAACACCGGGGAGCTGTTTTTT.

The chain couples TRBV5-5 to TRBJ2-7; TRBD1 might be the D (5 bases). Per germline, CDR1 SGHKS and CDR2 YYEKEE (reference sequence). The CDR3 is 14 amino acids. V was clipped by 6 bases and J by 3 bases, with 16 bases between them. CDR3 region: CASIPRGLGYEQYF. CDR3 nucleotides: TGTGCCAGCATCCCTAGGGGCCTTGGCTACGAGCAGTACTTC.

Here the CDR3 DNA reads TGTGCCAGCAGCTTTTCAGGGGGGCCCACAGATACGCAGTATTTT. Protein product: CASSFSGGPTDTQYF. The chain combines TRBV7-2 with TRBJ2-3, with TRBD1 as a possible D gene (7 bases). The CDR3 consists of 15 residues. Germline V gives CDR1 SGHTA, CDR2 FQGNSA. The V end lost 3 bases, the J end lost 2 bases, and 12 bases lay between the germline ends.

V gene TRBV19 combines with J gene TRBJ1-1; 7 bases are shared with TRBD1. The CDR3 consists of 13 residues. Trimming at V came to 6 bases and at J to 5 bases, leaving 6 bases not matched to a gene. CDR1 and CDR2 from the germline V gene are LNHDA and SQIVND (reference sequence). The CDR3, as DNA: TGTGCCAGTAGCGATGGGACAGTTACTGAAGCTTTCTTT. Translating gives CASSDGTVTEAFF.

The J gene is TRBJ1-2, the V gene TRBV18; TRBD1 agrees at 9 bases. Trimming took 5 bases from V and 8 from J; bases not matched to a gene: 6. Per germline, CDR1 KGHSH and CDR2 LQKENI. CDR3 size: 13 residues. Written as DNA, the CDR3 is TGTGCCAGCTCAAGGGGACAGGGCCAGGGCTACACCTTC. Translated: CASSRGQGQGYTF.

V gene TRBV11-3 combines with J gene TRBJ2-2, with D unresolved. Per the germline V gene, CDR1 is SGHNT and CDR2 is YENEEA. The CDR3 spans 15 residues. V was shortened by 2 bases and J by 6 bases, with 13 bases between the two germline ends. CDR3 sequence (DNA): TGTGCCAGCAGCTTAAGTGGCGCAGGCTCCGGGGAGCTGTTTTTT. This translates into CASSLSGAGSGELFF.

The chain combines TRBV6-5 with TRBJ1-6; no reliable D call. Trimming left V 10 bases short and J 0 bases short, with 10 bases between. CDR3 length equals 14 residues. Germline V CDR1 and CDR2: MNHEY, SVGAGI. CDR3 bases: TGTGCCACCTTGTCGTACTCCTATAATTCACCCCTCCACTTT. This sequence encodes CATLSYSYNSPLHF.

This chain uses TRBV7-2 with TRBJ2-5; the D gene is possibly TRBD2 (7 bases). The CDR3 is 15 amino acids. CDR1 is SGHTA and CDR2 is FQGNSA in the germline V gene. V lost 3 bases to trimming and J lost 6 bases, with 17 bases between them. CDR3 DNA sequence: TGTGCCAGCAGCTTCAAGGGGGGGGGAGAGCAGACCCAGTACTTC. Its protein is CASSFKGGGEQTQYF.

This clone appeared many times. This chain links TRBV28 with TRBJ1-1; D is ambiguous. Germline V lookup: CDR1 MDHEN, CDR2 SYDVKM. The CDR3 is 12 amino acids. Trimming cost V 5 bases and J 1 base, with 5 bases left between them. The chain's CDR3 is CASSVENTEAFF. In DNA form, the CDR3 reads TGTGCCAGCAGTGTAGAGAACACTGAAGCTTTCTTT. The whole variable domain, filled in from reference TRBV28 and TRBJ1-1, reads DVKVTQSSRYLVKRTGEKVFLECVQDMDHENMFWYRQDPGLGLRLIYFSYDVKMKEKGDIPEGYSVSREKKERFSLILESASTNQTSMYLCASSVENTEAFFGQGTRLTVV.

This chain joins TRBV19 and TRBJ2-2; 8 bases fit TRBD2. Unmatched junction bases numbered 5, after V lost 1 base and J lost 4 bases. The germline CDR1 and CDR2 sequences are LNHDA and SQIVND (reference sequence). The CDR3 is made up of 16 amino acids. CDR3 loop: CASSIASGLATGELFF. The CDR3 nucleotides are TGTGCCAGTAGTATAGCTAGCGGGCTCGCCACCGGGGAGCTGTTTTTT.

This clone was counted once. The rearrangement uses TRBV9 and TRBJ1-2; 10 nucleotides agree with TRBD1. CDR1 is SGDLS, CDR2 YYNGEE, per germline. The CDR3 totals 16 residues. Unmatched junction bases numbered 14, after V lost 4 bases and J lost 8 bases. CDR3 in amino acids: CASSPRPDRGFWGYTF. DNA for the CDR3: TGTGCCAGCAGCCCCCGTCCGGACAGGGGGTTTTGGGGCTACACCTTC. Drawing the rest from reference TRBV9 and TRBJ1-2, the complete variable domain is DSGVTQTPKHLITATGQRVTLRCSPRSGDLSVYWYQQSLDQGLQFLIQYYNGEERAKGNILERFSAQQFPDLHSELNLSSLELGDSALYFCASSPRPDRGFWGYTFGSGTRLTVV.

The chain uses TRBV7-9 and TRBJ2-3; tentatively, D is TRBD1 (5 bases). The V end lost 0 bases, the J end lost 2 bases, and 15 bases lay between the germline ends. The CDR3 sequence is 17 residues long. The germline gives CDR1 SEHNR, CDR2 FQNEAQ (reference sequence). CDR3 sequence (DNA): TGTGCCAGCAGCTTAGCGCTTGGGGCCCTTAACACAGATACGCAGTATTTT. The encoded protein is CASSLALGALNTDTQYF.